A single sample is the source of the 9 T cell receptor beta chains below, sequenced in a study of T cell responses to AZD1222 COVID-19 vaccine. Sequenced by immunoSEQ multiplex PCR; TCRdb stores in-frame clones only, minus some. The sample gives approximately 120,000 clones, around 90% of which show up once; 4.5% to 5.5% is in the top ten. The sample consisted of peripheral blood, taken on day 0 of AZD1222 vaccination. Receptors were obtained from an adult in good health.

This chain uses TRBV10-3 with TRBJ2-7; a weak D match, TRBD1 (5 bases). Germline-derived CDR1 and CDR2 are ENHRY and SYGVKD. Trimming cost V 4 bases and J 5 bases, with 9 bases left between them. There are 12 residues in the CDR3. The CDR3 DNA follows: TGTGCCATCAGTGTTCAGGGCGACGAGCAGTACTTC. Amino acids: CAISVQGDEQYF.

The V gene is TRBV3-1 (or the pseudogene TRBV3-2), the J gene TRBJ2-7, with D maybe TRBD2 (6 bases). Germline CDR1 is LGHDT and CDR2 is YNNKEL (reference sequence). The CDR3 contains 13 residues. Between the trimmed V and J ends, which lost 3 bases and 12 bases, there was a span of 18 bases. The CDR3 nucleotides read TGTGCCAGCAGCCACGGTTCCGGGGGATACCTGTACTTC. Its translation is CASSHGSGGYLYF.

The chain joins TRBV7-9 to TRBJ2-1; D perhaps matches TRBD2 (6 bases). V lost 5 bases and J lost 9, with 23 bases in between. Germline V gives CDR1 SEHNR, CDR2 FQNEAQ (reference sequence). This CDR3 spans 16 amino acids. The CDR3, as DNA: TGTGCCAGCAGCGATGGAAGCGGGCCTCTTCGTAGTGAGCAGTTCTTC. It encodes CASSDGSGPLRSEQFF. Supplemented by reference TRBV7-9 and TRBJ2-1, the full variable domain reads DTGVSQNPRHKITKRGQNVTFRCDPISEHNRLYWYRQTLGQGPEFLTYFQNEAQLEKSRLLSDRFSAERPKGSFSTLEIQRTEQGDSAMYLCASSDGSGPLRSEQFFGPGTRLTVL.

The CDR3 DNA sequence: TGTGCCAGCAGTCGGGACAACTCCTACGAGCAGTACTTC. Amino acid sequence: CASSRDNSYEQYF. The chain is built from TRBV6-5 and TRBJ2-7; D perhaps matches TRBD1 (6 bases). CDR1 and CDR2 from the germline V gene are MNHEY and SVGAGI. This CDR3 contains 13 residues. The V end was cut by 5 bases, the J end by 0 bases, with 8 bases between.

The V call is TRBV6-5, the J call TRBJ2-7, with 7 bases lining up with TRBD2. With 7 bases clipped from V and 6 bases from J, the junction kept 9 bases outside the gene matches. This CDR3 comprises 13 residues. Germline CDR1 MNHEY, CDR2 SVGAGI. CDR3: CASTGGGSGEQYF. The CDR3 DNA follows: TGTGCCAGCACGGGCGGGGGATCAGGCGAGCAGTACTTC.

This chain uses TRBV25-1 with TRBJ2-5; D call uncertain. CDR3 size: 16 residues. Trimming left V 2 bases short and J 5 bases short, with 18 bases between. Looked up from germline, CDR1 is MGHDK and CDR2 is SYGVNS. The CDR3: CASSEPPGRFQETQYF. As DNA, the CDR3 is TGTGCCAGCAGTGAACCTCCCGGGCGTTTTCAGGAGACCCAGTACTTC.

V and J are TRBV14 and TRBJ1-4; 8 bases align to TRBD1. The CDR3 runs to 14 residues. Germline assignment: CDR1 SGHDN and CDR2 FVKESK. V lost 4 bases and J lost 8; bases outside the gene matches: 6. This CDR3 reads CASSRDRGQEKLFF. CDR3 DNA: TGTGCCAGCAGCCGTGACAGGGGCCAAGAAAAACTGTTTTTT. Filled out from reference TRBV14 and TRBJ1-4, the complete variable domain reads EAGVTQFPSHSVIEKGQTVTLRCDPISGHDNLYWYRRVMGKEIKFLLHFVKESKQDESGMPNNRFLAERTGGTYSTLKVQPAELEDSGVYFCASSRDRGQEKLFFGSGTQLSVL.

The chain links TRBV11-2 to TRBJ2-5; the D is unclear. Germline V gene sequence: CDR1 SGHAT, CDR2 FQNNGV. This CDR3 is 15 amino acids long. Trimming took off 0 bases at V and 5 bases at J, with 13 bases between the two ends. CDR3: CASSLDPDVGETQYF. The CDR3 DNA reads TGTGCCAGCAGCTTAGATCCGGACGTTGGGGAGACCCAGTACTTC. Supplemented by reference TRBV11-2 and TRBJ2-5, the full variable domain reads EAGVAQSPRYKIIEKRQSVAFWCNPISGHATLYWYQQILGQGPKLLIQFQNNGVVDDSQLPKDRFSAERLKGVDSTLKIQPAKLEDSAVYLCASSLDPDVGETQYFGPGTRLLVL.

The rearrangement joins TRBV19 to TRBJ1-1; D is ambiguous. CDR1 LNHDA and CDR2 SQIVND come from the germline V gene (reference sequence). The CDR3 covers 12 residues. Trimming removed 10 bases at V and 4 bases at J, with 13 bases between. DNA of the CDR3: TGTGCCACCACCCTGGGGTCCACTGAAGCTTTCTTT. Protein product: CATTLGSTEAFF.